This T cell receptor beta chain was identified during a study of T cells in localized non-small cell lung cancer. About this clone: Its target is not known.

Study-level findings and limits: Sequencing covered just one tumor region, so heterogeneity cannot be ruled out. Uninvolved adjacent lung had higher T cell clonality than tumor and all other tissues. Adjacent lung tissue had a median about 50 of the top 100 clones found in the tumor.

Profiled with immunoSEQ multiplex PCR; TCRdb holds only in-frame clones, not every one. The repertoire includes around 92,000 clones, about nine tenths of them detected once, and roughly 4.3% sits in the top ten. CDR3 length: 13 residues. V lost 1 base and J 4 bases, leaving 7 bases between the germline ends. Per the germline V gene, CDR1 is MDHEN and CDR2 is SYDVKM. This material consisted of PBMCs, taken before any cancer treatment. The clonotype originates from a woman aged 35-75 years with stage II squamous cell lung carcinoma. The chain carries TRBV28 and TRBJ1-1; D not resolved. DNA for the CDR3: TGTGCCAGCAGTTTATATAGGGTCACTGAAGCTTTCTTT. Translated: CASSLYRVTEAFF.